This is a list of T cell receptor beta chains from one sample in a study of blood T cell repertoires in COVID-19. Sequencing used immunoSEQ multiplex PCR; TCRdb keeps in-frame clones, though not all of them. The sample has approximately 250,000 clones; approximately 87% are singletons. Sequenced sample: peripheral blood. These receptors all come from a man between 60 and 75 years old who had recovered from COVID-19. Both conserved end residues are trimmed from each CDR3.

v_call cdr3_aa
TRBV9 ASSVSGTVSSGNTIY
TRBV29-1 SAGGYTEAF
TRBV4-2 ASSQGPGGSYEQY
TRBV2 ASRALQGRVETQY
TRBV6-2/TRBV6-3 ASSYLDWRGTEAF
TRBV6-1 ASSEGGTFWGENQPQH
TRBV7-2 ASSPIVSSGGAIETQY
TRBV18 ASSPPGGNTEAF
TRBV7-2 ASSPGPRGTGNYGYT
TRBV24-1 ATSEPLGTGKGATNGYT
TRBV5-4 ASSKGQGAGNEKLF
TRBV18 ASSPPGLAGYNEQF
TRBV12-3/TRBV12-4 ASTRGRYGYT
TRBV19 ASSTGRRETQY
TRBV5-1 ASSPRQGRGTGELF
TRBV5-1 ASSLSGISTDTQY
TRBV6-5 ASSYPPPNYGYT
TRBV19 ASSETSEKTQY
TRBV7-8 ASSLGLGRGSSGNTIY
TRBV6-5 ASSPRQATNYGYT
TRBV10-3 AIGTRNTEAF
TRBV24-1 ATSDSAGDSNQPQH
TRBV19 ASTMGQAGPLPNQPQH
TRBV5-4 ASSPRDRGYEQY
TRBV5-1 ASSPGTVSGNTIY
TRBV6-1 ASSENLAIAQY
TRBV19 ASSTHRGNTGELF
TRBV28 ATANNSPLH
TRBV11-2 ASSSYGRYGYT
TRBV3-1/TRBV3-2 ASSLNGAGGLRNEQF
TRBV18 ASSPRFQGAQANEQF
TRBV5-1 ASSLNRGFNNSPLH
TRBV27 ASSLQGSNYGYT
TRBV9 ASSVVEGASLF
TRBV19 ASSILGAVYGYT
TRBV9 ASSTTRGGRSDTQY